One sample yielded the 24 T cell receptor beta chains listed below, sequenced in a study of OX40 agonist ivuxolimab in advanced cancers. The data were produced by immunoSEQ multiplex PCR, yet TCRdb's version contains in-frame clones alone and is incomplete. Altogether tens of thousands of clones are present, around 85% being singletons, with the ten largest covering around 14%. This specimen was CD4+ or CD8+ T cells sorted from blood, taken in a trial of the OX40 agonist ivuxolimab. These receptors all come from an adult with an advanced solid tumor such as melanoma, head and neck, liver or kidney cancer.

The chain carries TRBV5-5 and TRBJ1-2; no reliable D call. Per germline, CDR1 SGHKS and CDR2 YYEKEE (reference sequence). The CDR3 covers 14 residues. V dropped 0 bases and J dropped 4 bases, with 10 bases sitting between them. The CDR3 protein is CASSLGIEFYGYTF. The CDR3 nucleotides are TGTGCCAGCAGCTTGGGGATCGAGTTCTATGGCTACACCTTC.

This clone was seen only a few times. The chain recombines TRBV7-9 with TRBJ1-2; D unresolved. The germline V and J ends were trimmed by 5 bases and 4 bases, with 14 bases remaining between them. CDR3 length: 14 amino acids. Germline V lookup: CDR1 SEHNR, CDR2 FQNEAQ (reference sequence). The CDR3 loop is CASSPGPVGYGYTF. As DNA, the CDR3 is TGTGCCAGCAGCCCTGGCCCCGTCGGCTATGGCTACACCTTC.

The genes are TRBV5-5 and TRBJ1-2; 9 bases fit TRBD1. CDR1 is SGHKS and CDR2 is YYEKEE in the germline V gene (reference sequence). The CDR3 loop spans 15 amino acids. Trimming cost V 4 bases and J 1 base; bases outside gene matches: 5. The CDR3 sequence is CASSRGQGGNYGYTF. CDR3 DNA: TGTGCCAGCAGCCGGGGACAGGGCGGTAACTATGGCTACACCTTC.

The table lists this clone with a count of one. This rearrangement joins TRBV9 to TRBJ2-1; 11 nucleotides match TRBD2. Germline trimming cut 3 bases from V and 9 bases from J; bases unmatched to any gene: 14. Germline CDR1 is SGDLS and CDR2 is YYNGEE. The CDR3 has 17 amino acids. This CDR3 reads CASSALGASGRLIEQFF. CDR3 DNA sequence: TGTGCCAGCAGCGCCCTGGGGGCTAGCGGGAGGTTGATTGAGCAGTTCTTC.

V usage is TRBV11-3 and J usage is TRBJ2-7; 10 nucleotides line up with TRBD2. The germline V gene has CDR1 SGHNT and CDR2 YENEEA. V dropped 5 bases and J dropped 7; count of bases not matched to a gene: 5. The CDR3 runs to 13 residues. The CDR3 DNA is TGTGCCAGCAGCCTAGCGGGAGTAAGGGAGCAGTACTTC. It is translated as CASSLAGVREQYF.

The chain has TRBV18 and TRBJ1-2; D remains unclear. Trimming took off 3 bases at V and 4 bases at J, with 12 bases between the two ends. The CDR3 has 14 residues. Germline V gene data show CDR1 as KGHSH and CDR2 as LQKENI. DNA for the CDR3: TGTGCCAGCTCACCGAGTAGGGATCTCTATGGCTACACCTTC. Amino acids: CASSPSRDLYGYTF.

The chain uses TRBV5-6 and TRBJ2-7; TRBD1 aligns across 10 bases. Germline trimming cut 4 bases from V and 3 bases from J; bases unmatched to any gene: 10. This CDR3 is 16 amino acids long. The germline V gene encodes CDR1 SGHDT and CDR2 YYEEEE. CDR3 in amino acids: CASSVSGTGAYYEQYF. The CDR3 DNA reads as TGTGCCAGCAGCGTTTCCGGGACAGGGGCTTACTACGAGCAGTACTTC.

The chain has TRBV5-6 and TRBJ2-4; TRBD1 matches 7 bases. The junction had 11 bases not matched to a gene; V was cut back by 2 bases and J by 0 bases. Germline V CDR1 and CDR2: SGHDT, YYEEEE. The CDR3 spans 18 residues. The CDR3 loop reads CASSFGTELVVAKNIQYF. The CDR3, as DNA: TGTGCCAGCAGCTTCGGGACAGAACTAGTAGTAGCCAAAAACATTCAGTACTTC. Supplemented by reference TRBV5-6 and TRBJ2-4, the full variable domain reads DAGVTQSPTHLIKTRGQQVTLRCSPKSGHDTVSWYQQALGQGPQFIFQYYEEEERQRGNFPDRFSGHQFPNYSSELNVNALLLGDSALYLCASSFGTELVVAKNIQYFGAGTRLSVL.

This sequence joins TRBV5-4 and TRBJ2-7, with 13 positions matching TRBD2. Germline values: CDR1 SGHNT, CDR2 YYREEE (reference sequence). Losses at the gene ends were 4 bases for V and 3 bases for J; bases not matched to a gene: 4. The CDR3 runs 15 residues. CDR3 amino acids: CASSTGLAGLYEQYF. CDR3 nucleotide sequence: TGTGCCAGCAGCACGGGACTAGCGGGACTCTACGAGCAGTACTTC. The variable domain in full, with the rest retrieved from reference TRBV5-4 and TRBJ2-7, is ETGVTQSPTHLIKTRGQQVTLRCSSQSGHNTVSWYQQALGQGPQFIFQYYREEENGRGNFPPRFSGLQFPNYSSELNVNALELDDSALYLCASSTGLAGLYEQYFGPGTRLTVT.

The rearrangement joins TRBV6-6 to TRBJ2-3; 11 bases fit TRBD2. This CDR3 region has 15 residues. Germline loops: CDR1 MNHNY, CDR2 SVGAGI (reference sequence). The J segment lost 1 base and the V segment lost 6 bases, leaving 3 bases of the junction unmatched. The CDR3 DNA reads TGTGCCAGCAGCGTGGGACTAGCGGGCACAGATACGCAGTATTTT. Translated, it gives CASSVGLAGTDTQYF.

The genes are TRBV7-9 and TRBJ2-2; D is uncertain. This CDR3 has 13 residues. The V gene's germline CDR1 is SEHNR and CDR2 FQNEAQ (reference sequence). V lost 0 bases to trimming and J lost 6 bases, with 5 bases between them. CDR3 DNA: TGTGCCAGCAGCTTAGCGTGGGCCGGGGAGCTGTTTTTT. Its translation is CASSLAWAGELFF.

This clone showed up just a few times. The rearrangement links TRBV6-5 to TRBJ1-1; D unclear. Trimming left V 6 bases short and J 4 bases short, with 6 bases between. In germline, CDR1 is MNHEY, CDR2 SVGAGI. The CDR3 is 11 residues long. The CDR3 nucleotides are TGTGCCAGCAGATCGGTCACTGAAGCTTTCTTT. It encodes CASRSVTEAFF.

The chain couples TRBV28 to TRBJ2-1; TRBD2 matches at 8 bases. The V gene's germline CDR1 is MDHEN and CDR2 SYDVKM. The CDR3 loop spans 17 amino acids. Trimming cost V 6 bases and J 3 bases; bases outside gene matches: 13. CDR3 in DNA: TGTGCCAGCAGATCCCCCCGGGGCGGGGGGATCTACAATGAGCAGTTCTTC. Translated, it gives CASRSPRGGGIYNEQFF. The entire variable domain, with the rest obtained from reference TRBV28 and TRBJ2-1, is as follows: DVKVTQSSRYLVKRTGEKVFLECVQDMDHENMFWYRQDPGLGLRLIYFSYDVKMKEKGDIPEGYSVSREKKERFSLILESASTNQTSMYLCASRSPRGGGIYNEQFFGPGTRLTVL.

The chain is built from TRBV11-2 and TRBJ2-5; TRBD1 or TRBD2 may be the D gene (5 bases each). Germline CDR1 SGHAT, CDR2 FQNNGV. The CDR3 contains 15 residues. The germline V and J ends were trimmed by 7 bases and 2 bases, with 17 bases remaining between them. The CDR3 coding sequence is TGTGCCAGCACCAACAGAGGGGCAGGGCAAGAGACCCAGTACTTC. Residues: CASTNRGAGQETQYF.

The chain's CDR3 is CASSQDSNQPQHF. DNA for the CDR3: TGTGCCAGCAGCCAAGACAGCAATCAGCCCCAGCATTTT. This rearrangement joins TRBV16 to TRBJ1-5, with D unclear. Trimming removed 2 bases from V and 1 base from J, with 3 bases in between. The length of the CDR3 is 13 residues. The germline V gene encodes CDR1 KGHSY and CDR2 FQNENV.

This clone has just one count. V usage is TRBV11-2 and J usage is TRBJ2-7, with 9 bases matching TRBD2. The germline V gene has CDR1 SGHAT and CDR2 FQNNGV. Losses at the gene ends were 7 bases for V and 7 bases for J; bases not matched to a gene: 14. This CDR3 has 15 amino acids. The CDR3, as DNA: TGTGCCAGCACCTCCGAGAGGCTAGCGGGATTAGAGCAGTACTTC. Translating it yields CASTSERLAGLEQYF.

The J gene is TRBJ1-1, the V gene TRBV5-1, with D possibly being TRBD1 (5 bases). CDR1 and CDR2 (germline): SGHRS, YFSETQ. The CDR3 has 15 residues. V was clipped by 0 bases and J by 1 base, with 10 bases between them. The DNA of the CDR3 is TGCGCCAGCAGCTTGGAGGGGACGGGGAACACTGAAGCTTTCTTT. Protein: CASSLEGTGNTEAFF.

The J gene is TRBJ2-1, the V gene TRBV7-8; D possibly corresponds to TRBD2 (6 bases). V shed 5 bases and J shed 4 bases, with 15 bases lying between them. The V gene's germline CDR1 is SGHVS and CDR2 FQNEAQ. CDR3 length equals 15 residues. Here the CDR3 DNA reads TGTGCCAGCAGCCCGGGACTGGGGACTTACAATGAGCAGTTCTTC. It yields the protein CASSPGLGTYNEQFF.

The CDR3 DNA reads TGTGCCATCAGTGAACGCGACAGGGGGTTCTACCAAGAGACCCAGTACTTC. Its protein product is CAISERDRGFYQETQYF. The chain combines TRBV10-3 with TRBJ2-5, with TRBD1 matching 9 bases. Germline V gives CDR1 ENHRY, CDR2 SYGVKD. This CDR3 is 17 amino acids long. V gave up 3 bases and J gave up 0 bases; unmatched junction bases: 8.

The chain combines TRBV5-1 with TRBJ2-7, with 9 bases lining up with TRBD1. CDR3 size: 15 residues. Germline V gene data show CDR1 as SGHRS and CDR2 as YFSETQ. V lost 4 bases and J lost 6; bases outside the gene matches: 11. The CDR3: CASSGTGTGSVEQYF. In DNA form, the CDR3 reads TGCGCCAGCAGCGGAACCGGGACAGGGTCCGTCGAGCAGTACTTC.

This clone was recorded only once. The chain joins TRBV7-9 to TRBJ1-1; 10 positions match TRBD1. This CDR3 is 14 amino acids long. Germline CDR1 and CDR2: SEHNR and FQNEAQ (reference sequence). V shed 5 bases and J 5 bases; nucleotides not matched to a gene: 5. CDR3 in DNA: TGTGCCAGCAGCCTTGGGACAGGGGATACTGAAGCTTTCTTT. Translation: CASSLGTGDTEAFF.

This clone was observed once. The rearrangement links TRBV6-6 to TRBJ2-7; maybe TRBD2 (5 bases). The CDR3 runs to 14 residues. Trimming took off 3 bases at V and 0 bases at J, with 9 bases between the two ends. Germline V gives CDR1 MNHNY, CDR2 SVGAGI (reference sequence). CDR3 in DNA: TGTGCCAGCAGTTATCTCGGGGACTCCTACGAGCAGTACTTC. Amino acid sequence: CASSYLGDSYEQYF.

This clone has more than one count but fewer than ten. V usage is TRBV11-2 and J usage is TRBJ2-7; 9 bases align to TRBD2. From germline, CDR1 is SGHAT and CDR2 FQNNGV. V shed 0 bases, J shed 6 bases, and the junction held 3 bases outside the gene matches. This CDR3 region has 14 residues. The CDR3: CASSLDPSGTEQYF. In DNA, the CDR3 is TGTGCCAGCAGCTTAGATCCTAGCGGGACCGAGCAGTACTTC.

The V call is TRBV6-1, the J call TRBJ2-7; possibly TRBD1 for D (5 bases). The germline V gene encodes CDR1 MNHNS and CDR2 SASEGT. V was shortened by 4 bases and J by 1 base, with 14 bases between the two germline ends. The CDR3 loop spans 15 amino acids. CDR3 in amino acids: CASSAWTSYSYEQYF. For the CDR3, the DNA is TGTGCCAGCAGTGCCTGGACATCGTATTCCTACGAGCAGTACTTC.